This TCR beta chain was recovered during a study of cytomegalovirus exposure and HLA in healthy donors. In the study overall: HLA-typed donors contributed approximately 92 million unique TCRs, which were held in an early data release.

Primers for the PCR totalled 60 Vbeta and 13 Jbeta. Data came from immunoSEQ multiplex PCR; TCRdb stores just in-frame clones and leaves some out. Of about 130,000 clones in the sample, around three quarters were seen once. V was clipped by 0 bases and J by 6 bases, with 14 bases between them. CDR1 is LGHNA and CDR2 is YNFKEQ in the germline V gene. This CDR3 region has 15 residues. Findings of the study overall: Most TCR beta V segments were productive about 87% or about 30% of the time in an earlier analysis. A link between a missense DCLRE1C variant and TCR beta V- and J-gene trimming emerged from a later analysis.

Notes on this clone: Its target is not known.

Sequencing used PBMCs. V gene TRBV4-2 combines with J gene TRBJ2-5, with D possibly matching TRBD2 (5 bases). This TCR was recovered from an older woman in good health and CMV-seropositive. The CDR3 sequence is CASSQDTTGVKTQYF. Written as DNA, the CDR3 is TGTGCCAGCAGCCAAGATACCACCGGGGTAAAGACCCAGTACTTC.